The 29 T cell receptor beta chains below come from one sample, sequenced in a study of blood T cell repertoires in COVID-19. TCRdb's copy holds only in-frame clones and misses some; the assay was immunoSEQ multiplex PCR. The sample has some 75,000 clones, more than 70% seen once. Sequencing input: peripheral blood. The receptors originated from an older man with active or convalescent COVID-19.

The chain has TRBV5-4 and TRBJ1-4, with 8 nucleotides matching TRBD1. With V trimmed by 4 bases and J by 6 bases, 8 bases remained unmatched. Germline loops: CDR1 SGHNT, CDR2 YYREEE (reference sequence). CDR3 length: 15 amino acids. This chain's CDR3 is CASSRQTGEDEKLFF. CDR3 in DNA: TGTGCCAGCAGCCGGCAGACAGGGGAGGATGAAAAACTGTTTTTT.

The chain links TRBV10-3 to TRBJ2-5; no reliable D call. Germline values: CDR1 ENHRY, CDR2 SYGVKD. CDR3 length: 16 residues. V shed 0 bases and J shed 1 base, with 12 bases lying between them. CDR3 DNA sequence: TGTGCCATCAGTGAGTCGGAGTCTTACTTCCAAGAGACCCAGTACTTC. It translates to CAISESESYFQETQYF.

The V gene is TRBV6-5, the J gene TRBJ1-2, with 11 positions matching TRBD1. This CDR3 is built from 14 residues. From germline, CDR1 is MNHEY and CDR2 SVGAGI. V lost 6 bases to trimming and J lost 8 bases; unmatched junction nucleotides: 8. CDR3 in DNA: TGTGCCAGCAGGATTCCGGGACAGGGGGGCGGCTACACCTTC. Protein product: CASRIPGQGGGYTF.

This chain uses TRBV6-5 with TRBJ2-2, with D possibly matching TRBD1 (6 bases). The CDR3 spans 14 residues. Germline V CDR1 and CDR2: MNHEY, SVGAGI. V gave up 7 bases and J gave up 7 bases, with 16 bases separating them. Here the CDR3 DNA reads TGTGCCAGCAACCGGGCAGGGGATTACGGGGAGCTGTTTTTT. Its translation: CASNRAGDYGELFF.

The CDR3 bases are TGTGCCAGCAGCTTGACTAGCCTAAGGCTCTATGAGCAGTTCTTC. It specifies CASSLTSLRLYEQFF. This chain uses TRBV5-5 with TRBJ2-1; TRBD2 is a possible D gene (6 bases). Germline V gives CDR1 SGHKS, CDR2 YYEKEE (reference sequence). V lost 1 base to trimming and J lost 8 bases, with 16 bases between them. The CDR3 runs to 15 residues.

The genes are TRBV2 and TRBJ2-5, with 14 nucleotides matching TRBD2. The J segment lost 4 bases and the V segment lost 8 bases, leaving 6 bases of the junction unmatched. Germline V gene lookup returns CDR1 SNHLY and CDR2 FYNNEI. The CDR3 spans 15 residues. The DNA of the CDR3 is TGTGCCAGCCGCAGACTAGCGGGAGGGGCAGAGACCCAGTACTTC. This gives the protein CASRRLAGGAETQYF.

The chain couples TRBV5-1 to TRBJ1-2; TRBD1 matches 8 bases. CDR1 and CDR2 (germline): SGHRS, YFSETQ. J lost 5 bases, V lost 0 bases, and 9 bases had no gene match. CDR3 size: 16 residues. The CDR3 DNA sequence: TGCGCCAGCAGCTTGGCCGGAAACAGGGGGGAATATGGCTACACCTTC. Residues: CASSLAGNRGEYGYTF.

The chain is built from TRBV10-3 and TRBJ1-2; 9 bases align to TRBD1. The junction had 7 bases not matched to a gene; V was cut back by 3 bases and J by 8 bases. The CDR3 runs to 14 residues. CDR1 ENHRY and CDR2 SYGVKD come from the germline V gene. DNA of the CDR3: TGTGCCATCAGTGAAACGGGACAGGGCGGGGGCTACACCTTC. Amino acid sequence: CAISETGQGGGYTF.

The chain joins TRBV4-1 to TRBJ1-1; TRBD1 aligns across 8 bases. Germline V gene sequence: CDR1 MGHRA, CDR2 YSYEKL. V dropped 3 bases and J dropped 7; count of bases not matched to a gene: 4. The CDR3 covers 13 residues. The CDR3 nucleotides read TGCGCCAGCAGCCACGCACAGGGGGATGAAGCTTTCTTT. Its protein is CASSHAQGDEAFF.

This clone was observed a handful of times. The V and J genes are TRBV6-1 and TRBJ2-5, with 11 bases identical to TRBD1. The germline V gene has CDR1 MNHNS and CDR2 SASEGT. The CDR3 loop spans 16 amino acids. The V and J ends lost 0 bases and 5 bases, in that order; junction bases with no gene match: 5. Here the CDR3 reads CASSEAGQGVQETQYF. CDR3 DNA sequence: TGTGCCAGCAGTGAAGCGGGACAGGGGGTCCAGGAGACCCAGTACTTC.

V and J are TRBV24-1 and TRBJ2-2; weak D call: TRBD2 (6 bases). With 5 bases removed from V and 1 base from J, the gap between germline ends came to 13 bases. The CDR3 has 16 amino acids. The germline V gene has CDR1 KGHDR and CDR2 SFDVKD. CDR3 residues: CATSASEGLNTGELFF. The CDR3 DNA reads as TGTGCCACCAGTGCTTCGGAGGGCTTGAACACCGGGGAGCTGTTTTTT.

The rearrangement joins TRBV7-6 to TRBJ2-1, with 12 bases identical to TRBD2. The CDR3 loop spans 15 amino acids. Trimming removed 4 bases from V and 4 bases from J; junction bases left unmatched: 2. Germline CDR1 is SGHVS and CDR2 is FNYEAQ. Here the CDR3 reads CASSWTSGVYNEQFF. The CDR3 bases are TGTGCCAGCAGCTGGACTAGCGGGGTTTACAATGAGCAGTTCTTC.

This clone was counted only a few times. The genes are TRBV6-6 and TRBJ1-2, with a tentative D call TRBD1 (6 bases). CDR1 and CDR2 (germline): MNHNY, SVGAGI (reference sequence). There are 15 residues in the CDR3. The germline V and J ends were trimmed by 7 bases and 7 bases, with 22 bases remaining between them. CDR3 loop: CASNPTGKDGGGYTF. CDR3 nucleotide sequence: TGTGCCAGCAATCCGACAGGAAAGGACGGTGGTGGCTACACCTTC.

This rearrangement joins TRBV10-3 to TRBJ1-2; 9 bases line up with TRBD1. The CDR3 has 15 amino acids. Trimming cost V 11 bases and J 4 bases; bases outside gene matches: 14. From germline, CDR1 is ENHRY and CDR2 SYGVKD. The CDR3 protein is CAVARGQGITYGYTF. For the CDR3, the DNA is TGTGCCGTTGCAAGAGGACAGGGGATCACCTATGGCTACACCTTC.

The chain carries TRBV5-5 and TRBJ1-5; tentative D call: TRBD1 (5 bases). V was shortened by 0 bases and J by 7 bases, with 11 bases between the two germline ends. This CDR3 has 14 residues. Germline V lookup: CDR1 SGHKS, CDR2 YYEKEE (reference sequence). CDR3 DNA: TGTGCCAGCAGCTTGGGGGCGGGGGACCAGCCCCAGCATTTT. Translating gives CASSLGAGDQPQHF.

The V call is TRBV27, the J call TRBJ2-7; D is undetermined. V was pared by 0 bases and J by 5 bases, with 8 bases between. CDR1 and CDR2 (germline): MNHEY, SMNVEV (reference sequence). The CDR3 spans 13 residues. The CDR3 spells CASSLSAFNEQYF. The DNA for the CDR3 is TGTGCCAGCAGTTTATCGGCTTTTAACGAGCAGTACTTC.

This clone turned up a few times. The rearrangement joins TRBV7-8 to TRBJ1-1; D perhaps matches TRBD1 (5 bases). The V end was cut by 2 bases, the J end by 1 base, with 14 bases between. Per the germline V gene, CDR1 is SGHVS and CDR2 is FQNEAQ. This CDR3 is built from 16 residues. CDR3 DNA: TGTGCCAGCAGCTTAATGACGGCGGGGCAGAACACTGAAGCTTTCTTT. Protein: CASSLMTAGQNTEAFF.

This clone has a single count. The CDR3 loop reads CASSTGGAGEKLFF. CDR3 nucleotide sequence: TGTGCCAGCAGTACAGGGGGGGCAGGTGAAAAACTGTTTTTT. The J gene is TRBJ1-4, the V gene TRBV6-5, with 8 bases lining up with TRBD1. The trim removed 5 bases at V and 7 bases at J, leaving 6 bases unmatched. The CDR3 has 14 amino acids. Per germline, CDR1 MNHEY and CDR2 SVGAGI.

The rearrangement links TRBV18 to TRBJ2-1, with 7 bases lining up with TRBD1. The CDR3 extends over 15 amino acids. Germline V gene sequence: CDR1 KGHSH, CDR2 LQKENI. Germline trimming cut 1 base from V and 4 bases from J; bases unmatched to any gene: 4. DNA for the CDR3: TGTGCCAGCTCACCACGGGGACAGACTTACAATGAGCAGTTCTTC. It specifies CASSPRGQTYNEQFF.

V usage is TRBV18 and J usage is TRBJ2-4; D possibly corresponds to TRBD1 (5 bases). V lost 6 bases and J 6 bases, leaving 12 bases between the germline ends. The CDR3 is made up of 13 amino acids. From germline, CDR1 is KGHSH and CDR2 LQKENI. The CDR3 reads CASSPAGLNIQYF. The CDR3 DNA reads TGTGCCAGCTCCCCCGCAGGGTTAAACATTCAGTACTTC.

The CDR3 nucleotides are TGTGCCAGCTCTAGCGGGGGGGCGGGATCGAACATTCAGTACTTC. As protein: CASSSGGAGSNIQYF. The chain joins TRBV3-1 (or the pseudogene TRBV3-2) to TRBJ2-4; 12 nucleotides match TRBD2. Germline-derived CDR1 and CDR2 are LGHDT and YNNKEL (reference sequence). V dropped 8 bases and J dropped 7; count of bases not matched to a gene: 9. There are 15 residues in the CDR3.

The chain links TRBV3-1 (or the pseudogene TRBV3-2) to TRBJ1-5; TRBD1 aligns across 10 bases. The trim removed 1 base at V and 1 base at J, leaving 1 base unmatched. The CDR3 has 16 amino acids. Germline CDR1 and CDR2: LGHDT and YNNKEL (reference sequence). CDR3 in amino acids: CASSQAGQGSNQPQHF. CDR3 nucleotides: TGTGCCAGCAGCCAAGCGGGACAGGGGAGCAATCAGCCCCAGCATTTT.

J is TRBJ1-1 and V is TRBV7-3, with a tentative D call TRBD1 (5 bases). Trimming left V 8 bases short and J 5 bases short, with 15 bases between. This CDR3 spans 13 amino acids. Germline V gene lookup returns CDR1 SGHTA and CDR2 FQGTGA. Written as DNA, the CDR3 is TGTGCCAGCTCCCTGGGGGGTAGGACTGAAGCTTTCTTT. This gives the protein CASSLGGRTEAFF.

V is TRBV12-3 or TRBV12-4 and J is TRBJ1-5; D might be TRBD1 (6 bases). V dropped 3 bases and J dropped 9 bases, with 12 bases sitting between them. The CDR3 extends over 13 amino acids. The CDR3 nucleotides read TGTGCCAGCAGTTTGAAAGGGGGTGTGCCCCAGCATTTT. Residues: CASSLKGGVPQHF.

V and J are TRBV12-3 or TRBV12-4 and TRBJ1-2, with D perhaps TRBD1 (6 bases). V was shortened by 3 bases and J by 10 bases, with 15 bases between the two germline ends. The CDR3 is 13 residues long. Here the CDR3 reads CASSFGQGRDYTF. The CDR3 DNA sequence: TGTGCCAGCAGTTTCGGTCAGGGGAGGGACTACACCTTC.

The rearrangement uses TRBV28 and TRBJ2-7; 8 positions agree with TRBD2. Germline CDR1 is MDHEN and CDR2 is SYDVKM. This CDR3 has 17 residues. Trimming took 5 bases from V and 0 from J; bases not matched to a gene: 12. CDR3 in amino acids: CASSPLRDSGVSYEQYF. CDR3 nucleotides: TGTGCCAGCAGTCCCCTCAGAGATAGCGGGGTCTCCTACGAGCAGTACTTC.

The rearrangement uses TRBV30 and TRBJ2-5; 8 nucleotides match TRBD1. The CDR3 has 15 residues. Germline lookup yields CDR1 GTSNPN and CDR2 SVGIG (reference sequence). V lost 5 bases and J lost 1; bases outside the gene matches: 9. In nucleotides, the CDR3 is TGTGCCTGGTCCGGGACAGGATCTTTCCAAGAGACCCAGTACTTC. It yields the protein CAWSGTGSFQETQYF.

The gene calls are TRBV19 and TRBJ1-5; 7 bases line up with TRBD1. After removal of 4 bases from V and 7 bases from J, the junction contained 10 bases not matched to a gene. The CDR3 loop spans 15 amino acids. From germline, CDR1 is LNHDA and CDR2 SQIVND (reference sequence). The chain's CDR3 is CASSTTSGGGQPQHF. The CDR3 DNA is TGTGCCAGTAGTACGACTTCAGGGGGTGGCCAGCCCCAGCATTTT.

This chain links TRBV6-1 with TRBJ2-1, with 9 bases that match TRBD2. V lost 1 base to trimming and J lost 10 bases; unmatched junction nucleotides: 11. The CDR3 is made up of 16 amino acids. Germline values: CDR1 MNHNS, CDR2 SASEGT. CDR3 nucleotides: TGTGCCAGCAGTGAAGATGGAAGCGGGAGGTTCGGGGAGCAGTTCTTC. It specifies CASSEDGSGRFGEQFF.